The sequence of this T cell receptor (beta chain) was determined in a study of blood T cell repertoires in COVID-19. The repertoire was sequenced with immunoSEQ multiplex PCR; TCRdb's copy has only in-frame clones and lacks some. The profile shows approximately 290,000 clones, about 89% of them singletons. While infection was still active, Seattle patients were enrolled and then followed longitudinally. The CDR3 extends over 14 amino acids. The germline V gene has CDR1 GTSNPN and CDR2 SVGIG (reference sequence). V was pared by 4 bases and J by 0 bases, with 4 bases of the junction left unmatched. The clonotype was recovered from a woman younger than 45 with COVID-19, enrolled during active disease. Sequences were obtained from peripheral blood. V and J are TRBV30 and TRBJ2-7; 9 nucleotides agree with TRBD1. The CDR3 nucleotides are TGTGCCTGGATGACAGGGGGGAGCTCCTACGAGCAGTACTTC. Amino acid sequence: CAWMTGGSSYEQYF.